This section outlines one T cell receptor beta chain sequence together with its context. The CDR3 consists of 12 residues. The germline gives CDR1 MDHEN, CDR2 SYDVKM. Trimming removed 8 bases from V and 3 bases from J, with 8 bases in between. Study processing details: Amplification from reference gene primers served as the basis for estimated nucleated cell counts. Clones were sequenced by immunoSEQ multiplex PCR, and TCRdb holds only the in-frame ones, with some missing. V and J calls and clone size come straight from that table; D and trimming were deduced from the DNA. The sample lists 150,000 to 200,000 clones, 75% to 85% occurring once. The source of the sample is a study of blood T cell repertoires in COVID-19. Background on the study: The origin of the acute and convalescent COVID-19 samples was the United States, Italy and Spain. The cDNA or gDNA used as material had been derived from T cells, B-cell-depleted T cells, or PBMCs.

The chain is built from TRBV28 and TRBJ1-5; D may be TRBD1 (5 bases). The receptor was derived from a human donor in a cohort sampled during active COVID-19. Sequenced sample: peripheral blood. The CDR3 spells CASYRYNQPQHF. CDR3 nucleotide sequence: TGTGCCAGCTACAGGTACAATCAGCCCCAGCATTTT.